The rows below give T cell receptor beta chains drawn from one sample of a study of early T cells in non-severe SARS-CoV-2 infection. TCRdb called the 5' RACE reads again in MiXCR, with one record for every CDR3 protein. Of about 25,000 distinct CDR3 sequences in the sample, around 6% were seen once. Material for sequencing was whole blood. These receptors were obtained from an adult who was a healthcare worker with PCR-confirmed SARS-CoV-2 infection or an uninfected control (not recorded which). The CDR3 runs from the conserved cysteine through the conserved F or W. A D gene is named only where the DNA matches it firmly. Clone size, where shown, is once, few, many, or a class for clones that have expanded.

V	J	size	D	CDR3	DNA
TRBV10-3	TRBJ2-7	few	-	CAISNSATYEQYF	TGTGCCATCAGTAACAGTGCTACGTACGAGCAGTACTTC
TRBV27	TRBJ2-7	-	TRBD1	CASSPAGGSYEQYF	TGTGCCAGCAGTCCCGCAGGGGGCTCCTACGAGCAGTACTTC
TRBV7-8	TRBJ2-5	-	TRBD2	CASSLYGGGVRQETQYF	TGTGCCAGCAGCTTGTACGGCGGGGGAGTTCGACAAGAGACCCAGTACTTC
TRBV19	TRBJ2-2	many	-	CASSDPLRRGRGGELFF	TGTGCCAGTAGTGACCCTCTCCGGAGGGGGCGCGGCGGGGAGCTGTTTTTT
TRBV7-9	TRBJ2-6	many	TRBD1	CASSPLTGSLDVLTF	TGTGCCAGCAGCCCATTGACAGGGAGCCTGGACGTCCTGACTTTC
TRBV4-1	TRBJ1-4	many	-	CASSLGGATNEKLFF	TGCGCCAGCAGCCTGGGGGGGGCAACTAATGAAAAACTGTTTTTT
TRBV18	TRBJ2-3	many	-	CASSQRQAVGTDTQYF	TGTGCCAGCTCACAACGACAGGCAGTCGGCACAGATACGCAGTATTTT
TRBV28	TRBJ1-3	many	-	CASRLGASGTGNTIYF	TGTGCCAGCAGACTTGGAGCGTCAGGTACTGGAAACACCATATATTTT
TRBV20-1	TRBJ2-7	many	-	CSARDHREFYEQYF	TGCAGTGCTAGAGATCATCGGGAGTTCTACGAGCAGTACTTC
TRBV7-8	TRBJ2-5	-	TRBD2	CASSRRTSWETQYF	TGTGCCAGCAGCCGCCGGACTAGCTGGGAGACCCAGTACTTC
TRBV19	TRBJ1-1	many	-	CASSPGEGRGEAFF	TGTGCCAGTAGCCCAGGGGAGGGCAGGGGTGAAGCTTTCTTT
TRBV5-1	TRBJ2-3	many	TRBD2	CASSLGGLAGAADTQYF	TGCGCCAGCAGCTTAGGGGGACTAGCGGGTGCGGCAGATACGCAGTATTTT
TRBV12-3/TRBV12-4	TRBJ1-6	many	-	CASSLSGAGKSPLHF	TGTGCCAGCAGTTTATCTGGGGCAGGCAAATCACCCCTCCACTTT
TRBV18	TRBJ2-2	-	TRBD1	CASSLDRVPNTGELFF	TGTGCCAGCTCTCTCGACAGGGTCCCGAACACCGGGGAGCTGTTTTTT
TRBV27	TRBJ1-6	few	-	CASKGHYNSPLHF	TGTGCCAGCAAAGGACACTATAATTCACCCCTCCACTTT
TRBV6-5	TRBJ2-7	-	-	CASSPATSYEQYF	TGTGCCAGCAGCCCAGCAACATCCTACGAGCAGTACTTC
TRBV28	TRBJ2-3	many	-	CASSISIGRGTDTQYF	TGTGCCAGCAGTATCTCAATCGGCAGGGGCACAGATACGCAGTATTTT
TRBV7-8	TRBJ2-1	many	-	CASSLGVGYEQFF	TGTGCCAGCAGCTTAGGGGTCGGGTATGAGCAGTTCTTC
TRBV2	TRBJ1-6	few	-	CASGWDSLYSSLHF	TGTGCCAGCGGGTGGGACTCCCTATATTCATCCCTCCACTTT